The 19 T cell receptor beta chains reported below all come from one sample, sequenced in a study of T cell repertoires in cytomegalovirus infection. No antigens are known for them. Via MiXCR, TCRdb re-called the reads, giving one row per CDR3 protein. In the table there are hundreds of thousands of distinct CDR3 sequences, around a third of which are singletons. Sample: cultured PBMCs, taken from culture after CMV antigen stimulation. The receptors here all came from a human donor in good health (CMV status not recorded). Some clones in this sample may be carry-over from other donors' samples.

The genes are TRBV23-1 and TRBJ2-7; D remains unclear. TRBV23-1 is an ORF for which the function is uncertain. The CDR3 length is 14 residues. The V and J ends lost 0 bases and 4 bases respectively, with 10 bases between them. The CDR3 region has the DNA TGCGCCAGCAGTCAATCGATTACAGCTTACGAGCAGTACTTC. Residues: CASSQSITAYEQYF.

V gene TRBV7-9 combines with J gene TRBJ2-5; D may be TRBD1 or TRBD2 (6 bases each). V lost 4 bases and J 3 bases, leaving 21 bases between the germline ends. Germline V gives CDR1 SEHNR, CDR2 FQNEAQ (reference sequence). There are 17 residues in the CDR3. The CDR3 loop reads CASSSGAWREAEETQYF. The CDR3 coding sequence is TGTGCCAGCAGCTCGGGGGCGTGGAGGGAAGCAGAAGAGACCCAGTACTTC.

This clonotype was observed a few times. The V gene is TRBV12-3 or TRBV12-4, the J gene TRBJ2-3; D gene unclear. CDR3 length equals 13 residues. Trimming left V 5 bases short and J 4 bases short, with 10 bases between. CDR3 amino acids: CASSINSPDTQYF. CDR3 in DNA: TGTGCCAGCAGTATAAACTCCCCAGATACGCAGTATTTT.

The rearrangement links TRBV6-6 to TRBJ2-3, with 9 bases identical to TRBD2. Losses at the gene ends were 0 bases for V and 1 base for J; bases not matched to a gene: 5. The germline V gene has CDR1 MNHNY and CDR2 SVGAGI (reference sequence). The CDR3 is made up of 17 amino acids. For the CDR3, the DNA is TGTGCCAGCAGTTACTCGGGGGGCGGGGGGGGCACAGATACGCAGTATTTT. This translates into CASSYSGGGGGTDTQYF.

This clonotype was seen a few times. The V gene is TRBV24-1, the J gene TRBJ2-7; tentatively, D is TRBD1 (5 bases). CDR3 length: 15 amino acids. The ends were cut back, 2 bases at V and 1 base at J, with 11 bases in the middle. CDR1 KGHDR and CDR2 SFDVKD come from the germline V gene. The CDR3 sequence: CATSDSSQGSYEQYF. CDR3 DNA sequence: TGTGCCACCAGTGATTCGTCCCAGGGATCCTACGAGCAGTACTTC.

About this clonotype: One junction end does not reproduce the germline sequence, and a read error may be involved. J is TRBJ1-5 and V is TRBV20-1, with D perhaps matching TRBD1 (6 bases). Germline lookup yields CDR1 DFQATT and CDR2 SNEGSKA (reference sequence). CDR3 length: 14 amino acids. For the CDR3, the DNA is TGCAGTGCTAGACCCCCAACAGGGACCCAGCACCAGCATTTT. Its protein is CSARPPTGTQHQHF.

The chain uses TRBV20-1 and TRBJ2-1; tentatively, D is TRBD2 (6 bases). This CDR3 has 17 residues. From germline, CDR1 is DFQATT and CDR2 SNEGSKA (reference sequence). The V end was cut by 0 bases, the J end by 3 bases, with 18 bases between. The CDR3 protein is CSARDDGGVRGYNEQFF. As DNA, the CDR3 is TGCAGTGCTAGAGATGACGGAGGGGTCAGAGGCTACAATGAGCAGTTCTTC.

The V call is TRBV7-9, the J call TRBJ1-3, with 11 bases matching TRBD1. V lost 4 bases to trimming and J lost 4 bases; unmatched junction nucleotides: 3. This CDR3 spans 15 amino acids. Germline loops: CDR1 SEHNR, CDR2 FQNEAQ (reference sequence). CDR3 residues: CASSSGTGGGNTIYF. As DNA, the CDR3 is TGTGCCAGCAGCTCTGGGACAGGGGGAGGAAACACCATATATTTT.

The chain combines TRBV4-1 with TRBJ2-7; 9 bases are shared with TRBD2. V shed 1 base and J 6 bases; nucleotides not matched to a gene: 19. CDR3 length equals 19 residues. Per germline, CDR1 MGHRA and CDR2 YSYEKL. The CDR3 spells CASSQVAGAGKGIFLEQYF. The CDR3 DNA reads TGCGCCAGCAGCCAAGTAGCGGGAGCGGGGAAGGGGATTTTCCTCGAGCAGTACTTC.

In its sample, this clonotype was seen a few times. V gene TRBV19 combines with J gene TRBJ2-7, with D perhaps TRBD2 (6 bases). The CDR3 is 14 amino acids. Per germline, CDR1 LNHDA and CDR2 SQIVND (reference sequence). V dropped 3 bases and J dropped 1 base, with 10 bases sitting between them. CDR3 sequence (DNA): TGTGCCAGTAGTATGGCGGGGATTTCCTACGAGCAGTACTTC. It specifies CASSMAGISYEQYF.

This clonotype was counted at least ten times. The chain couples TRBV7-9 to TRBJ1-2; TRBD1 might be the D (6 bases). The germline V gene has CDR1 SEHNR and CDR2 FQNEAQ (reference sequence). Trimming removed 5 bases from V and 2 bases from J, with 15 bases in between. This CDR3 region has 15 residues. The CDR3 reads CASSPQRGGNYGYTF. CDR3 in DNA: TGTGCCAGCAGCCCACAACGGGGGGGCAACTATGGCTACACCTTC.

V gene TRBV16 combines with J gene TRBJ2-5; D gene ambiguous. The germline gives CDR1 KGHSY, CDR2 FQNENV. Trimming cost V 1 base and J 2 bases, with 8 bases left between them. CDR3 length equals 14 residues. The CDR3 protein is CASSQYSLQETQYF. The CDR3 nucleotides read TGTGCCAGCAGCCAATATTCTCTTCAAGAGACCCAGTACTTC.

In this sample, this clonotype turned up a few times. The chain joins TRBV7-8 to TRBJ1-1; D gene uncertain. The CDR3 is made up of 13 amino acids. The V end was cut by 3 bases, the J end by 4 bases, with 9 bases between. Germline CDR1 and CDR2: SGHVS and FQNEAQ. CDR3: CASSFGRPTEAFF. CDR3 DNA: TGTGCCAGCAGCTTCGGACGACCCACTGAAGCTTTCTTT.

J is TRBJ2-5 and V is TRBV20-1, with D perhaps matching TRBD2 (6 bases). Germline CDR1 reads DFQATT; CDR2 reads SNEGSKA (reference sequence). The CDR3 runs to 15 residues. V was pared by 0 bases and J by 2 bases, with 13 bases between. The CDR3 nucleotides are TGCAGTGCTAGAGATAGGCGGGACGAACAAGAGACCCAGTACTTC. Amino acid sequence: CSARDRRDEQETQYF.

This clonotype was picked up many times. The rearrangement links TRBV7-2 to TRBJ1-3; D uncertain. Germline CDR1 SGHTA, CDR2 FQGNSA. V was trimmed by 0 bases and J by 2 bases, leaving 5 bases between them. The CDR3 covers 14 residues. The CDR3 region is CASSLALTGNTIYF. The CDR3 nucleotides read TGTGCCAGCAGCTTAGCTCTGACTGGAAACACCATATATTTT.

In regard to this clonotype: A much more abundant neighbour one base away suggests this may be a read error. This rearrangement joins TRBV7-2 to TRBJ1-2; the D gene is possibly TRBD1 (5 bases). This CDR3 is 14 amino acids long. The V and J ends lost 1 base and 9 bases respectively, with 15 bases between them. From germline, CDR1 is SGHTA and CDR2 FQGNSA. CDR3 DNA sequence: TGTGCCAGCAGCTTAGTCGATTGGGGGGATAGCTACACCTTC. This translates into CASSLVDWGDSYTF.

The chain employs TRBV6-1 and TRBJ1-5; D ambiguous. V lost 8 bases and J lost 9, with 14 bases in between. The germline gives CDR1 MNHNS, CDR2 SASEGT. The CDR3 contains 12 residues. The CDR3 nucleotides read TGTGCCAGCGGAAGGCAAATCGGGCCCCAGCATTTT. Translated, it gives CASGRQIGPQHF.

This clonotype appeared many times. The chain carries TRBV12-3 or TRBV12-4 and TRBJ2-3, with 8 nucleotides matching TRBD1. This CDR3 is built from 15 residues. V lost 7 bases to trimming and J lost 4 bases; unmatched junction nucleotides: 10. The CDR3 here is CASTSTGVIADTQYF. The CDR3 region has the DNA TGTGCCAGCACCTCGACAGGGGTAATCGCAGATACGCAGTATTTT.

CDR3 loop: CASSRDRPGNTIYF. The CDR3 region has the DNA TGCGCCAGCAGCCGCGACAGACCTGGAAACACCATATATTTT. This chain links TRBV5-1 with TRBJ1-3; D is possibly TRBD1 (5 bases). Looked up from germline, CDR1 is SGHRS and CDR2 is YFSETQ. Between the trimmed V and J ends, which lost 4 bases and 2 bases, there was a span of 10 bases. This CDR3 region has 14 residues.